The 27 T cell receptor beta chains below come from one sample, sequenced in a study of T cell responses to AZD1222 COVID-19 vaccine. This table comes from immunoSEQ multiplex PCR, and its TCRdb copy is limited to in-frame clones, with some not included. The repertoire consists of 100,000 to 120,000 clones, with about nine tenths occurring once and the leading ten covering about 8.3%. The material sequenced was peripheral blood, taken on day 0 of AZD1222 vaccination. The receptors derive from an adult in good health.

The rearrangement uses TRBV5-4 and TRBJ1-4; TRBD1 is a possible D gene (6 bases). CDR3 length equals 15 residues. CDR1 and CDR2 (germline): SGHNT, YYREEE (reference sequence). Trimming shortened V by 4 bases and J by 6 bases, and 16 bases separated the two germline ends. The CDR3: CASSERGTRHEKLFF. CDR3 DNA sequence: TGTGCCAGCAGCGAGAGGGGGACGCGTCATGAAAAACTGTTTTTT. Full variable domain (rest looked up from reference TRBV5-4 and TRBJ1-4): ETGVTQSPTHLIKTRGQQVTLRCSSQSGHNTVSWYQQALGQGPQFIFQYYREEENGRGNFPPRFSGLQFPNYSSELNVNALELDDSALYLCASSERGTRHEKLFFGSGTQLSVL.

This clone occurred a few times. The V call is TRBV12-3 or TRBV12-4, the J call TRBJ2-7, with no clear D. CDR3 size: 13 residues. Trimming stripped 2 bases from V and 0 bases from J, with 5 bases between. CDR3 in amino acids: CASSLQDSYEQYF. CDR3 nucleotides: TGTGCCAGCAGTTTACAGGACTCCTACGAGCAGTACTTC.

This rearrangement joins TRBV19 to TRBJ2-5; 7 bases map to TRBD2. Trimming at V came to 7 bases and at J to 5 bases, leaving 10 bases not matched to a gene. This CDR3 region has 14 residues. Germline lookup yields CDR1 LNHDA and CDR2 SQIVND (reference sequence). The CDR3 DNA follows: TGTGCCAGTAAGGGCCTAGCGGCTGGGGAGACCCAGTACTTC. The encoded protein is CASKGLAAGETQYF. Supplemented by reference TRBV19 and TRBJ2-5, the full variable domain reads DGGITQSPKYLFRKEGQNVTLSCEQNLNHDAMYWYRQDPGQGLRLIYYSQIVNDFQKGDIAEGYSVSREKKESFPLTVTSAQKNPTAFYLCASKGLAAGETQYFGPGTRLLVL.

This clone was seen just once. The genes are TRBV14 and TRBJ1-2; D is unresolved. Germline CDR1 and CDR2: SGHDN and FVKESK. This CDR3 is 14 amino acids long. Trimming shortened V by 4 bases and J by 3 bases, and 12 bases separated the two germline ends. The CDR3 DNA reads TGTGCCAGCAGCCGTGACAAGGGTGACTATGGCTACACCTTC. Its translation is CASSRDKGDYGYTF.

The chain is built from TRBV27 and TRBJ2-7; 7 nucleotides align to TRBD1. V was pared by 4 bases and J by 2 bases, with 8 bases of the junction left unmatched. The CDR3 sequence is 15 residues long. The germline CDR1 and CDR2 sequences are MNHEY and SMNVEV (reference sequence). The CDR3, as DNA: TGTGCCAGCAGTTCCACCCCCGGGACAGCCTACGAGCAGTACTTC. Translating it yields CASSSTPGTAYEQYF.

The chain links TRBV2 to TRBJ2-5; 9 bases fit TRBD1. V lost 4 bases to trimming and J lost 4 bases; unmatched junction nucleotides: 1. Looked up from germline, CDR1 is SNHLY and CDR2 is FYNNEI. The CDR3 length is 13 residues. The CDR3 is CASSGTGVETQYF. In nucleotides, the CDR3 is TGTGCCAGCAGTGGGACAGGGGTAGAGACCCAGTACTTC.

This clone has a handful of counts. The chain employs TRBV30 and TRBJ1-1, with a possible D match to TRBD1 (6 bases). The germline V gene encodes CDR1 GTSNPN and CDR2 SVGIG (reference sequence). The CDR3 runs to 14 residues. Between the trimmed V and J ends, which lost 5 bases and 1 base, there was a span of 14 bases. CDR3: CAWFIRDTNTEAFF. CDR3 bases: TGTGCCTGGTTTATTAGGGACACGAACACTGAAGCTTTCTTT. The complete variable domain, with remaining parts taken from reference TRBV30 and TRBJ1-1, reads SQTIHQWPATLVQPVGSPLSLECTVEGTSNPNLYWYRQAAGRGLQLLFYSVGIGQISSEVPQNLSASRPQDRQFILSSKKLLLSDSGFYLCAWFIRDTNTEAFFGQGTRLTVV.

The chain joins TRBV5-6 to TRBJ2-7; 9 bases are a match to TRBD1. The ends lost 1 base at V and 6 bases at J; junction bases unmatched: 8. The CDR3 totals 15 residues. Germline V gene data show CDR1 as SGHDT and CDR2 as YYEEEE. CDR3 region: CASSLFQQGAGEQYF. For the CDR3, the DNA is TGTGCCAGCAGCTTGTTTCAACAGGGGGCTGGCGAGCAGTACTTC.

The chain uses TRBV6-5 and TRBJ2-1, with D unclear. CDR1 is MNHEY and CDR2 is SVGAGI in the germline V gene. Trimming removed 1 base at V and 3 bases at J, with 4 bases between. The CDR3 covers 13 residues. The CDR3 region is CASSYYGYNEQFF. DNA of the CDR3: TGTGCCAGCAGTTACTATGGCTACAATGAGCAGTTCTTC.

V is TRBV15 and J is TRBJ1-3; perhaps TRBD1 as D (5 bases). V was pared by 3 bases and J by 8 bases, with 11 bases between. CDR3 length equals 13 residues. Germline values: CDR1 LNHNV, CDR2 YYDKDF (reference sequence). The CDR3 bases are TGTGCCACCAGCAGGTGGGGGGAGGACACCATATATTTT. As protein: CATSRWGEDTIYF.

The V gene is TRBV5-1, the J gene TRBJ2-3, with 12 bases that match TRBD1. Germline V gene data show CDR1 as SGHRS and CDR2 as YFSETQ. With V trimmed by 4 bases and J by 3 bases, 12 bases remained unmatched. The CDR3 consists of 18 residues. The CDR3 region has the DNA TGCGCCAGCAGCACCGGGACAGGGGGCAGGTCTGGTACAGATACGCAGTATTTT. The encoded protein is CASSTGTGGRSGTDTQYF.

This sequence joins TRBV24-1 and TRBJ2-5; D may correspond to TRBD1 or TRBD2 (7 bases each). The germline gives CDR1 KGHDR, CDR2 SFDVKD. The CDR3 length is 15 residues. V was cut by 5 bases and J by 5 bases, with 17 bases left in between. In nucleotides, the CDR3 is TGTGCCACCAGTGCCAATTACAGGGGAGGGGAGACCCAGTACTTC. It is translated as CATSANYRGGETQYF.

The sample holds one count of this clone. The V and J genes are TRBV13 and TRBJ1-1, with 7 bases aligning to TRBD1. There are 14 residues in the CDR3. Looked up from germline, CDR1 is PRHDT and CDR2 is FYEKMQ (reference sequence). Germline trimming cut 2 bases from V and 5 bases from J; bases unmatched to any gene: 5. The CDR3 reads CASSLNRGGTEAFF. The DNA for the CDR3 is TGTGCCAGCAGCTTAAACAGGGGCGGTACTGAAGCTTTCTTT.

This CDR3 is CASSFGTGGYEQYF. The CDR3 region has the DNA TGTGCCAGCAGTTTCGGGACAGGGGGGTACGAGCAGTACTTC. V is TRBV27 and J is TRBJ2-7; 11 bases align to TRBD1. Germline-derived CDR1 and CDR2 are MNHEY and SMNVEV (reference sequence). The CDR3 covers 14 residues. The J segment lost 4 bases and the V segment lost 3 bases, leaving 2 bases of the junction unmatched.

The J gene is TRBJ1-5, the V gene TRBV19; unclear D gene. Between the trimmed V and J ends, which lost 3 bases and 7 bases, there was a span of 13 bases. The V gene's germline CDR1 is LNHDA and CDR2 SQIVND (reference sequence). The CDR3 covers 14 residues. CDR3 sequence: CASSIGGERQPQHF. The CDR3 nucleotides are TGTGCCAGTAGTATTGGTGGTGAGAGACAGCCCCAGCATTTT.

The chain employs TRBV24-1 and TRBJ2-5; 8 bases match TRBD1. Germline CDR1 KGHDR, CDR2 SFDVKD. The CDR3 has 15 residues. Trimming cost V 4 bases and J 4 bases; bases outside gene matches: 7. In DNA, the CDR3 is TGTGCCACCAGTGACCCCAGGGGGCGCGGAGAGACCCAGTACTTC. Its translation is CATSDPRGRGETQYF.

The chain recombines TRBV6-2 or TRBV6-3 with TRBJ2-7; no reliable D call. The CDR3 has 13 residues. Trimming removed 0 bases from V and 2 bases from J, with 5 bases in between. Per the germline V gene, CDR1 is MNHEY and CDR2 is SVGEGT. The CDR3 DNA follows: TGTGCCAGCAGTTACTCGAACACCTACGAGCAGTACTTC. Its translation: CASSYSNTYEQYF.

The genes are TRBV28 and TRBJ2-7; D not certain. The CDR3 is made up of 12 amino acids. With 6 bases removed from V and 0 bases from J, the gap between germline ends came to 6 bases. Germline V lookup: CDR1 MDHEN, CDR2 SYDVKM. This CDR3 is CASRWDSYEQYF. As DNA, the CDR3 is TGTGCCAGCAGGTGGGACTCCTACGAGCAGTACTTC. Full variable domain (missing parts from reference TRBV28 and TRBJ2-7): DVKVTQSSRYLVKRTGEKVFLECVQDMDHENMFWYRQDPGLGLRLIYFSYDVKMKEKGDIPEGYSVSREKKERFSLILESASTNQTSMYLCASRWDSYEQYFGPGTRLTVT.

The chain uses TRBV28 and TRBJ2-7; 8 bases match TRBD2. Germline CDR1 and CDR2: MDHEN and SYDVKM. This CDR3 comprises 12 residues. Unmatched junction bases numbered 1, after V lost 7 bases and J lost 2 bases. The CDR3 here is CASTGGTYEQYF. CDR3 in DNA: TGTGCCAGCACGGGGGGGACCTACGAGCAGTACTTC.

This clone was picked up one time. The gene calls are TRBV5-6 and TRBJ2-7, with TRBD1 matching over 7 bases. From germline, CDR1 is SGHDT and CDR2 YYEEEE. The CDR3 length is 15 residues. The trim removed 0 bases at V and 3 bases at J, leaving 6 bases unmatched. The CDR3, as DNA: TGTGCCAGCAGCTTGGGGACAGGTGGACTCTACGAGCAGTACTTC. Its translation is CASSLGTGGLYEQYF.

The chain employs TRBV6-5 and TRBJ2-7; D ambiguous. The CDR3 runs to 14 residues. The V and J ends lost 2 bases and 0 bases respectively, with 8 bases between them. Germline V gives CDR1 MNHEY, CDR2 SVGAGI. This CDR3 reads CASSYRQDSYEQYF. DNA of the CDR3: TGTGCCAGCAGTTACCGCCAGGACTCCTACGAGCAGTACTTC.

The chain joins TRBV5-1 to TRBJ1-2; 7 bases are shared with TRBD1. The V and J ends lost 0 bases and 6 bases, in that order; junction bases with no gene match: 5. The CDR3 has 14 amino acids. The germline V gene encodes CDR1 SGHRS and CDR2 YFSETQ. In nucleotides, the CDR3 is TGCGCCAGCAGCTTGGAACAGGGGTGGGATGGCTACACCTTC. This gives the protein CASSLEQGWDGYTF.

This rearrangement joins TRBV21-1 to TRBJ1-5. TRBV21-1 is a pseudogene segment. The CDR3 is 18 residues long. CDR3: CASSRGEVGNRSNQPQHF. CDR3 DNA: TGTGCCAGCAGCAGGGGGGAGGTGGGGAATAGAAGCAATCAGCCCCAGCATTTT.

This clone turned up a few times. This chain joins TRBV30 and TRBJ1-5; 9 nucleotides agree with TRBD1. After removal of 3 bases from V and 6 bases from J, the junction contained 9 bases not matched to a gene. There are 15 residues in the CDR3. The germline V gene has CDR1 GTSNPN and CDR2 SVGIG (reference sequence). The CDR3 DNA sequence: TGTGCCTGGAGAAGTTCGGGACAGGGTCGTCAGCCCCAGCATTTT. Protein: CAWRSSGQGRQPQHF. The full variable domain, in which reference TRBV30 and TRBJ1-5 provide the parts outside the CDR3, is SQTIHQWPATLVQPVGSPLSLECTVEGTSNPNLYWYRQAAGRGLQLLFYSVGIGQISSEVPQNLSASRPQDRQFILSSKKLLLSDSGFYLCAWRSSGQGRQPQHFGDGTRLSIL.

The chain employs TRBV6-1 and TRBJ1-2; D uncertain. Trimming removed 1 base at V and 5 bases at J, with 5 bases between. The germline CDR1 and CDR2 sequences are MNHNS and SASEGT. The length of the CDR3 is 12 residues. In nucleotides, the CDR3 is TGTGCCAGCAGTGAAGTGGGGTATGGCTACACCTTC. Amino acid sequence: CASSEVGYGYTF.

The chain carries TRBV6-4 and TRBJ2-3, with a tentative D call TRBD2 (7 bases). Germline V gene sequence: CDR1 MRHNA, CDR2 SNTAGT. Trimming left V 2 bases short and J 0 bases short, with 9 bases between. The CDR3 length is 15 residues. CDR3 sequence (DNA): TGTGCCAGCAGTGACGGGGGGGCTAGCACAGATACGCAGTATTTT. As protein: CASSDGGASTDTQYF.

The V call is TRBV18, the J call TRBJ1-3, with TRBD1 as a possible D gene (5 bases). The length of the CDR3 is 14 residues. Trimming pared 6 bases from V and 0 bases from J, leaving 9 bases between. Germline CDR1 and CDR2: KGHSH and LQKENI. This chain's CDR3 is CASSAGGSGNTIYF. The CDR3 DNA reads as TGTGCCAGCTCGGCGGGGGGCTCTGGAAACACCATATATTTT.